The clone carrying this T cell receptor (beta chain) was detected a few times. This entry belongs to a study of blood T cell repertoires in COVID-19. Study summary: The study drew acute and convalescent COVID-19 samples from the United States, Italy and Spain. T cells, B-cell-depleted T cells, or PBMCs provided the cDNA or gDNA that served as material.

Original analysis: By means of reference gene primer amplification, nucleated cell counts were estimated. TCRdb keeps only in-frame clones here, not all; method: immunoSEQ multiplex PCR. That table supplies the V and J calls and clone size; D and trimming were determined from the DNA. The repertoire holds roughly 150,000 clones, with roughly 84% as singletons. Trimming stripped 6 bases from V and 0 bases from J, with 14 bases between. This CDR3 has 15 residues. The germline gives CDR1 KGHSH, CDR2 LQKENI. The clonotype comes from a man between 70 and 80 years old with active or convalescent COVID-19. This chain uses TRBV18 with TRBJ1-1; possible D gene TRBD1, 6 bases. What was sequenced was peripheral blood. CDR3 sequence reads: CASSVRDKMNTEAFF. For the CDR3, the DNA is TGTGCCAGCTCGGTTCGGGACAAGATGAACACTGAAGCTTTCTTT.